This is a list of T cell receptor beta chains from one sample in a study of T cell responses to AZD1222 COVID-19 vaccine. Assay: immunoSEQ multiplex PCR; the TCRdb copy retains only in-frame clones and omits some. The repertoire holds about 140,000 clones, with under 95% as singletons. The sample in question was peripheral blood, obtained on day 0 of AZD1222 vaccination. Source of these receptors: an adult in good health. The CDR3 runs from the conserved cysteine through the conserved F or W. The D gene is left open where the match is weak.

d_call	v_call	j_call	cdr3_nt	cdr3_aa
.	TRBV12-3/TRBV12-4	TRBJ2-7	TGTGCCAGCAGTTTAAACAGGGCGTACGAGCAGTACTTC	CASSLNRAYEQYF
.	TRBV30	TRBJ1-1	TGTGCCTGGGGATTCACTCGACAGTTGGGCACTGAAGCTTTCTTT	CAWGFTRQLGTEAFF
.	TRBV23-1	TRBJ1-1	TGCGCCAGCAGTCAGATCAGATACACTGAAGCTTTCTTT	CASSQIRYTEAFF
.	TRBV7-2	TRBJ1-3	TGTGCCAGCAGCTTAGGTCAGAACATAGGAAACACCATATATTTT	CASSLGQNIGNTIYF
.	TRBV19	TRBJ1-1	TGTGCCAGTAGTTTGCGGACGGCCACTGAAGCTTTCTTT	CASSLRTATEAFF
.	TRBV28	TRBJ1-2	TGTGCCAGCAGTCCCCCGGGTGGGGGGGCTCTACTGATTAACTATGGCTACACCTTC	CASSPPGGGALLINYGYTF
.	TRBV28	TRBJ1-1	TGTGCCAGCAGTTTCTTGGGGGATGGGTCTGAAGCTTTCTTT	CASSFLGDGSEAFF
.	TRBV9	TRBJ1-2	TGTGCCAGCAGCGGAGTCATAAAGGACAGAAACTATGGCTACACCTTC	CASSGVIKDRNYGYTF
.	TRBV4-3	TRBJ1-2	TGCGCCAGCAGCCAAGGGAATTTCGGGGTTTACGGCTACACCTTC	CASSQGNFGVYGYTF
.	TRBV19	TRBJ2-7	TGTGCCAGTAGTGCCGGAGAGGCGGAAGGGTACGAGCAGTACTTC	CASSAGEAEGYEQYF